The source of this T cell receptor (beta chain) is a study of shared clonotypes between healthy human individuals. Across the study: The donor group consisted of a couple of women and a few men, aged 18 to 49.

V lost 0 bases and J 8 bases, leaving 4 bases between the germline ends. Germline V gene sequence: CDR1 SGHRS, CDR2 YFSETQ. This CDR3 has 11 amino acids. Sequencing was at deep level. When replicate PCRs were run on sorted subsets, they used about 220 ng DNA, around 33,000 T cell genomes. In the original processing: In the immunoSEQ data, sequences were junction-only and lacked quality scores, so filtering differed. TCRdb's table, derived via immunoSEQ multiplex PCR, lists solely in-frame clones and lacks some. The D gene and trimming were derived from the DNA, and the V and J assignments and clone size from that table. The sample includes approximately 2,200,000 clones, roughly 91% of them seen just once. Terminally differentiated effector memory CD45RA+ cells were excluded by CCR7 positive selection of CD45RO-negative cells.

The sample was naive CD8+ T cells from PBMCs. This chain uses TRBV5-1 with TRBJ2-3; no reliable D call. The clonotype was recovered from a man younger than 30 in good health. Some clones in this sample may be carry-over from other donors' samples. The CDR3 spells CASSLGSTQYF. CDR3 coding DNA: TGCGCCAGCAGCTTGGGGTCTACGCAGTATTTT.